Many counts were recorded for the clone carrying this TCR beta chain. The sample comes from a study of T-cell reconstitution after alpha-beta-depleted transplantation in children. Unique molecular identifiers were incorporated when the TCRbeta library was constructed. Via MiXCR, TCRdb re-called the PCR reads, giving one row per CDR3 protein. The sample contains a few hundred thousand distinct CDR3 sequences, around 21% of which appear only once. Germline CDR1 and CDR2: LGHDT and YNNKEL (reference sequence). Trimming shortened V by 0 bases and J by 12 bases, and 12 bases separated the two germline ends. The CDR3 runs to 13 residues.

The chain is built from TRBV3-1 and TRBJ2-1, with D possibly matching TRBD2 (5 bases). The sample was PBMCs from the stem cell graft donor, taken from the stem cell graft. This receptor was identified in a human donor who donated a stem cell graft to a child with acute myeloid leukemia. CDR3 nucleotide sequence: TGTGCCAGCAGCCAAGATGGCCGGCTAGCGCAGTTCTTC. This codes for CASSQDGRLAQFF.